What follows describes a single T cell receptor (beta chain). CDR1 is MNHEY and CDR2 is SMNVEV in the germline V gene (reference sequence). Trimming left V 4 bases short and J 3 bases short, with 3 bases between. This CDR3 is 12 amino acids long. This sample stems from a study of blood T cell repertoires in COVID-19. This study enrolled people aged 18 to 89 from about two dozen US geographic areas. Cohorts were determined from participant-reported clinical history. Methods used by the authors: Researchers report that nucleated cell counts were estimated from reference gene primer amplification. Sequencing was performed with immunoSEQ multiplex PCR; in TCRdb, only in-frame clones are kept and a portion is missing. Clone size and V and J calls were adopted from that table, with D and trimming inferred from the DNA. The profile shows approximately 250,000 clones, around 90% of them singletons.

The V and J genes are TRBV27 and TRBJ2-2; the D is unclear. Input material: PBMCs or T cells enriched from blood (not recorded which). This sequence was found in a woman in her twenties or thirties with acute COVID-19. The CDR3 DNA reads TGTGCCAGCAGTTCATACACCGGGGAGCTGTTTTTT. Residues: CASSSYTGELFF.